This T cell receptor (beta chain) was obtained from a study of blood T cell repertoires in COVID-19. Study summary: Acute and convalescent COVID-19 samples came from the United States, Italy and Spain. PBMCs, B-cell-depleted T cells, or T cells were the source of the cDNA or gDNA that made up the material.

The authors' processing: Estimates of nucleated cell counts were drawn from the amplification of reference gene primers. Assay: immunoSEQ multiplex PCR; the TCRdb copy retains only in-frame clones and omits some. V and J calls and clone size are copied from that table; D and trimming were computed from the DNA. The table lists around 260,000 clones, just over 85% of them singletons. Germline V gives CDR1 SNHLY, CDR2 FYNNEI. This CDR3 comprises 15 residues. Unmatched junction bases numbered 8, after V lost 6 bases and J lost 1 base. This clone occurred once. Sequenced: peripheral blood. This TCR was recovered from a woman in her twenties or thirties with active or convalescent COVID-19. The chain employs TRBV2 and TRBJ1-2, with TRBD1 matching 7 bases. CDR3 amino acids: CASSIDRASNYGYTF. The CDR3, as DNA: TGTGCCAGCAGCATAGACAGGGCCAGTAACTATGGCTACACCTTC.